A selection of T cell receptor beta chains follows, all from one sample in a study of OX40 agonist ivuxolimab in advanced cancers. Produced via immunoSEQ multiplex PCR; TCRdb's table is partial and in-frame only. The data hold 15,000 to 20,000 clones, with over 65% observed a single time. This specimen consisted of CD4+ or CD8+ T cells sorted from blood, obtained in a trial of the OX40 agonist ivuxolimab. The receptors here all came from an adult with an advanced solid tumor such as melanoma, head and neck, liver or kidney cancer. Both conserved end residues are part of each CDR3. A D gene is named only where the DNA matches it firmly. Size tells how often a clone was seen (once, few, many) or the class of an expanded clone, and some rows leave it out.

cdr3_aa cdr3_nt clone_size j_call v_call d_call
CASSQDSSGRYEQYF TGTGCCAGCAGCCAAGATTCTAGCGGGAGATACGAGCAGTACTTC few TRBJ2-7 TRBV4-2 TRBD2
CASSVAGDSGGELFF TGTGCCAGCAGCGTAGCGGGCGACTCGGGCGGGGAGCTGTTTTTT . TRBJ2-2 TRBV9 .
CASSDPGGTSGRRKTQYF TGTGCCAGCAGTGATCCGGGGGGGACTAGCGGGAGGAGGAAGACCCAGTACTTC . TRBJ2-5 TRBV25-1 TRBD2
CASSAGTSSYEQYF TGTGCCAGCAGTGCCGGGACTAGCTCCTACGAGCAGTACTTC once TRBJ2-7 TRBV9 TRBD2
CASSRTSGTNEQFF TGTGCCAGTAGTCGGACTAGCGGGACGAATGAGCAGTTCTTC . TRBJ2-1 TRBV19 TRBD2
CASSTQALARELFF TGTGCCAGCAGTACACAGGCTCTCGCCCGGGAGCTGTTTTTT medium-sized TRBJ2-2 TRBV27 .
CASFDRGTEAFF TGTGCCAGCTTCGACAGAGGGACTGAAGCTTTCTTT . TRBJ1-1 TRBV28 .
CASSQDVASHEQFF TGCGCCAGCAGCCAAGATGTTGCTAGCCATGAGCAGTTCTTC . TRBJ2-1 TRBV4-3 .
CASSDGVSGNTIYF TGTGCCAGCAGTGATGGGGTCTCTGGAAACACCATATATTTT . TRBJ1-3 TRBV6-1 .
CASSGGYNEQFF TGTGCCAGCAGCGGGGGCTACAATGAGCAGTTCTTC . TRBJ2-1 TRBV2 .
CASSLGQGNPGTDTQYF TGTGCCAGCAGCTTAGGACAGGGGAACCCAGGGACAGATACGCAGTATTTT . TRBJ2-3 TRBV7-2 TRBD1